These 6 T cell receptor beta chains share one sample of origin, sequenced in a study of cytomegalovirus exposure and HLA in healthy donors. Researchers ran the PCR with 60 Vbeta and 13 Jbeta primers. This table comes from immunoSEQ multiplex PCR, and its TCRdb copy is limited to in-frame clones, with some not included. The repertoire holds about 140,000 clones, with 60% to 80% as singletons. The sequenced sample was PBMCs. The receptors originated from a woman aged 30 to 39 in good health and CMV-seronegative.

The V call is TRBV4-2, the J call TRBJ2-4; 8 bases map to TRBD2. With 3 bases clipped from V and 6 bases from J, the junction kept 13 bases outside the gene matches. Germline values: CDR1 LGHNA, CDR2 YNFKEQ. CDR3 length: 17 residues. In nucleotides, the CDR3 is TGTGCCAGCAGCCAGAGAGAGAGCGGGGGTGGGGTAAACATTCAGTACTTC. Protein: CASSQRESGGGVNIQYF.

The table lists this clone with a few counts. V and J are TRBV5-5 and TRBJ1-1; D remains ambiguous. The CDR3 is 11 residues long. Trimming left V 0 bases short and J 10 bases short, with 7 bases between. Per germline, CDR1 SGHKS and CDR2 YYEKEE (reference sequence). The CDR3 nucleotides read TGTGCCAGCAGCTTGGGCGGGGTAGCTTTCTTT. Translation gives CASSLGGVAFF.

The V gene is TRBV9, the J gene TRBJ1-6; the match to TRBD1 covers 9 bases. Germline CDR1 is SGDLS and CDR2 is YYNGEE. V trimming: 3 bases; J trimming: 14 bases; junction bases outside the gene matches: 24. The CDR3 runs 19 residues. CDR3 nucleotides: TGTGCCAGCAGCGATAGTCGGGGAGAAACAGGGGGCGCCCCTTTGGCCCTCCACTTT. This codes for CASSDSRGETGGAPLALHF.

V is TRBV19 and J is TRBJ2-3; tentatively, D is TRBD2 (6 bases). CDR1 and CDR2 from the germline V gene are LNHDA and SQIVND (reference sequence). The CDR3 consists of 16 residues. Trimming removed 6 bases from V and 3 bases from J, with 19 bases in between. CDR3 in amino acids: CASRRRDFRGTDTQYF. CDR3 bases: TGTGCCAGTAGACGCAGGGACTTTCGGGGGACAGATACGCAGTATTTT.

Worth noting for this clone: Germline and junction disagree at one end, which may indicate a read error. The chain employs TRBV4-1 and TRBJ1-5; 8 nucleotides align to TRBD1. The CDR3 is 17 residues long. Germline CDR1 MGHRA, CDR2 YSYEKL. This CDR3 reads CASSPRTGQGRNQPQHF. DNA for the CDR3: TGCGCCAGCAGCCCCAGAACCGGACAGGGACGCAACCAGCCCCAGCATTTT.

The chain combines TRBV6-1 with TRBJ1-3; 7 nucleotides line up with TRBD1. Germline V gives CDR1 MNHNS, CDR2 SASEGT. Germline trimming cut 3 bases from V and 10 bases from J; bases unmatched to any gene: 12. This CDR3 comprises 15 residues. CDR3 residues: CASSEAGQRQRTIYF. CDR3 in DNA: TGTGCCAGCAGTGAGGCGGGACAGCGGCAGCGGACCATATATTTT.